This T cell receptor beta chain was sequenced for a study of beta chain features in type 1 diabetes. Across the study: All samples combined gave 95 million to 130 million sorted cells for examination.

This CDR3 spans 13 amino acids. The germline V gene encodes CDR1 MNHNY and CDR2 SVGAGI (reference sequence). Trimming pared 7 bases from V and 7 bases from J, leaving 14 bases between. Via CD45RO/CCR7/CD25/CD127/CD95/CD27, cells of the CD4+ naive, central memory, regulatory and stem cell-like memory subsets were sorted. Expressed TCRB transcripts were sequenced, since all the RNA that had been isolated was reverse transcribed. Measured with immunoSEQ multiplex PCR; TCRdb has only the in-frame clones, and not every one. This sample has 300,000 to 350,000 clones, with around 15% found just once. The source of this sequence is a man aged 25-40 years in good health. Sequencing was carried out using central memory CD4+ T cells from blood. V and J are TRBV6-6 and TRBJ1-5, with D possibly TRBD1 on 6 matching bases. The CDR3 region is CASNGGAGQPQHF. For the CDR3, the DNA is TGTGCCAGCAACGGGGGCGCGGGGCAGCCCCAGCATTTT.